This T cell receptor (beta chain) was documented in a study of blood T cell repertoires in COVID-19. Study as a whole: PBMCs, B-cell-depleted T cells, or T cells were the source of the cDNA or gDNA that made up the material.

As originally analysed: Quantification of nucleated cells was approximated via reference gene primer amplification. Data came from immunoSEQ multiplex PCR; TCRdb stores just in-frame clones and leaves some out. V, J and clone size are those of that table, while D and trimming were read from the DNA. The sample yields under 200,000 clones, 70% to 80% seen once. Per germline, CDR1 SGHAT and CDR2 FQNNGV. V lost 4 bases, J lost 3 bases, and 6 bases stayed unmatched. This CDR3 is built from 14 residues. The sequenced sample consisted of peripheral blood. The sequence came from a man aged 55 to 70 with acute or convalescent COVID-19. The rearrangement links TRBV11-2 to TRBJ2-7, with 7 bases identical to TRBD2. The CDR3 DNA follows: TGTGCCAGCAGCTCGCCCCAGCGGGGCTACGAGCAGTACTTC. This gives the protein CASSSPQRGYEQYF.